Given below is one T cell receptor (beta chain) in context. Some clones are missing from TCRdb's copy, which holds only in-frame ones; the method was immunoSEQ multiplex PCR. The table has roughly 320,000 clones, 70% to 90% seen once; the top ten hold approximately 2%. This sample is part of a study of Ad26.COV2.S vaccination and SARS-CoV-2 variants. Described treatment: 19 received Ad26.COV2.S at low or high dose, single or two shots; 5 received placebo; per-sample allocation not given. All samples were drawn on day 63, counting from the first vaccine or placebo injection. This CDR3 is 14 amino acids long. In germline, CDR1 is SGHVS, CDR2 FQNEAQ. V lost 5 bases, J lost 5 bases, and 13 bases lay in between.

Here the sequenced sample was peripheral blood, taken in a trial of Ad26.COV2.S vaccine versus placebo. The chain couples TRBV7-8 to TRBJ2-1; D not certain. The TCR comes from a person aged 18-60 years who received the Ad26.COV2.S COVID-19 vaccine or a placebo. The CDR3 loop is CASSQGLEDNEQFF. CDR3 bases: TGTGCCAGCAGCCAAGGTTTAGAGGACAATGAGCAGTTCTTC. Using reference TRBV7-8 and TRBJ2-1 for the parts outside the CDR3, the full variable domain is GAGVSQSPRYKVAKRGQDVALRCDPISGHVSLFWYQQALGQGPEFLTYFQNEAQLDKSGLPSDRFFAERPEGSVSTLKIQRTQQEDSAVYLCASSQGLEDNEQFFGPGTRLTVL.